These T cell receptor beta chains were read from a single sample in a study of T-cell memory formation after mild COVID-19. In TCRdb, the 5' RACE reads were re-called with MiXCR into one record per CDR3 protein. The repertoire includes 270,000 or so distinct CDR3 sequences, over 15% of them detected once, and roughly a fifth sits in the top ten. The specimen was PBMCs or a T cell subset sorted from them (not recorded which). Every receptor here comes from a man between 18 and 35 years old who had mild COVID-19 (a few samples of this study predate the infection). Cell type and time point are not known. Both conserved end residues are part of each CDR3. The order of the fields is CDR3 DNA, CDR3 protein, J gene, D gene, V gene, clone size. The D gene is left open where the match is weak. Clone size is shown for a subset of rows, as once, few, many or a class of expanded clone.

TGCGCCAGCAGCCCACTCATCCTCTCCCCAGTGGGAGATACGCAGTATTTT	CASSPLILSPVGDTQYF	TRBJ2-3	.	TRBV4-1	.
TGTGCCAGCAGTTCCCATTCTGTTTATCAGCCCCAGCATTTT	CASSSHSVYQPQHF	TRBJ1-5	.	TRBV27	few
TGCAGTGCCAGGAATAGCGCCGGGGAGCTGTTTTTT	CSARNSAGELFF	TRBJ2-2	.	TRBV20-1	many
TGCGCCAGCAGCCCCCTTGTAGCCACGGAGACCCAGTACTTC	CASSPLVATETQYF	TRBJ2-5	.	TRBV5-1	.
TGTGCCACCAGCAGAGAATGGGCCGTTCCGTTCAATCAGCCCCAGCATTTT	CATSREWAVPFNQPQHF	TRBJ1-5	.	TRBV15	many
TGTGCCAGCACCCGGGGGGGACCATCCTACAATGAGCAGTTCTTC	CASTRGGPSYNEQFF	TRBJ2-1	TRBD2	TRBV13	.
TGTGCCAGCCGTCCGGGACAAGTCAACATTCAGTACTTC	CASRPGQVNIQYF	TRBJ2-4	.	TRBV28	few
TGTGCCATCCGGGACTCTAGCACAGATACGCAGTATTTT	CAIRDSSTDTQYF	TRBJ2-3	.	TRBV10-3	many
TGTGCCAGCAGCCCCGACAGGGGGCGAACTGAAGCTTTCTTT	CASSPDRGRTEAFF	TRBJ1-1	TRBD1	TRBV4-2	few
TGTGCCAGCAGCTTACAGGGCGCGGGTGAGCAGTTCTTC	CASSLQGAGEQFF	TRBJ2-1	.	TRBV7-9	few
TGTGCCACCTGGGACGGGGCTTATGAAAAACTGTTTTTT	CATWDGAYEKLFF	TRBJ1-4	.	TRBV28	few
TGCGCCAGCAGCTTACTAGCGGGCAGCTCCTACAATGAGCAGTTCTTC	CASSLLAGSSYNEQFF	TRBJ2-1	TRBD2	TRBV5-1	.
TGTGCCAGCAGCTTAGGCCCACAGGGGGCTTTCTTT	CASSLGPQGAFF	TRBJ1-1	TRBD1	TRBV7-2	.
TGTGCCAGCAGTGTCCGGGACAAGAACACCGGGGAGCTGTTTTTT	CASSVRDKNTGELFF	TRBJ2-2	.	TRBV6-8	.
TGTGCCAGCAGCTGGGGACAGGGGGCCCTACCCTACGAGCAGTACTTC	CASSWGQGALPYEQYF	TRBJ2-7	TRBD1	TRBV7-6	few
TGTGCCAGCAGCGGGGGAGAGACCCAGTACTTC	CASSGGETQYF	TRBJ2-5	.	TRBV5-4	few
TGTGCCAGCAGTTACCCGCCGGGGGAATCCGGTCAGCCCCAGCATTTT	CASSYPPGESGQPQHF	TRBJ1-5	.	TRBV6-2/TRBV6-3	.
TGTGCCAGCAGCCCAGCTGGGGCCCACGAGCAGTACTTC	CASSPAGAHEQYF	TRBJ2-7	.	TRBV5-4	few
TGTGCCAGCAGTTATGTCACGGGGGATTCACCCCTCCACTTT	CASSYVTGDSPLHF	TRBJ1-6	.	TRBV6-2/TRBV6-3	few
TGCGCCAGCAGCTTGGTCGCTGGGGCCACTGAAGCTTTCTTT	CASSLVAGATEAFF	TRBJ1-1	.	TRBV5-1	.
TGTGCCAGCAGGTTAGGGTGGGGACTGGGTCGTATGAACACTGAAGCTTTCTTT	CASRLGWGLGRMNTEAFF	TRBJ1-1	.	TRBV27	.
TGCGCCAGCAGCCAGACGCCCGAGGACAGGACTAATGAAAAACTGTTTTTT	CASSQTPEDRTNEKLFF	TRBJ1-4	TRBD1	TRBV4-3	.
TGTGCCAGCAGCCTTAGCGGGACACGAGAGACCCAGTACTTC	CASSLSGTRETQYF	TRBJ2-5	TRBD2	TRBV3-1	.
TGTGCCAGCAGTGTAGGACAGTTGTATGGCTACACCTTC	CASSVGQLYGYTF	TRBJ1-2	.	TRBV6-1	.
TGTGCCAGCCGGAGGACAAGAAGCACAGATACGCAGTATTTT	CASRRTRSTDTQYF	TRBJ2-3	.	TRBV6-2/TRBV6-3	.
TGCGCCAGCAGCACCACAGGGGGCGCGTACTATGGCTACACCTTC	CASSTTGGAYYGYTF	TRBJ1-2	TRBD1	TRBV5-1	many
TGCAGTGCTAGAGATACCGGAGCTGAAGCTTTCTTT	CSARDTGAEAFF	TRBJ1-1	.	TRBV20-1	.
TGTGCCAGCAGACTCACGAGGTCTAAAGAAAAACTGTTTTTT	CASRLTRSKEKLFF	TRBJ1-4	.	TRBV6-5	many
TGTGCCAGCAGTTACTACCGACAGGGATCCCAAGAGACCCAGTACTTC	CASSYYRQGSQETQYF	TRBJ2-5	TRBD1	TRBV6-2/TRBV6-3	.
TGCGCCAGCAGCCTCGACGGGGACCAGCTCCACTTT	CASSLDGDQLHF	TRBJ1-6	.	TRBV4-1	.
TGCGCCAGCAGCCAAGATGGGCTAGCGGGGGTCTACAATGAGCAGTTCTTC	CASSQDGLAGVYNEQFF	TRBJ2-1	TRBD2	TRBV4-3	few
TGTGCCAGCAGCAGAGGGGGACAGGGATTCACCGGGGAGCTGTTTTTT	CASSRGGQGFTGELFF	TRBJ2-2	TRBD1	TRBV7-2	once
TGTGCCAGCCGGCGATGGGGAACCGGGGAGCTGTTTTTT	CASRRWGTGELFF	TRBJ2-2	.	TRBV27	few
TGTGCCAGCAGTGTTGGACAGGGCCTAAAAGAGACCCAGTACTTC	CASSVGQGLKETQYF	TRBJ2-5	TRBD1	TRBV6-1	few
TGTGCCAGCAGTTACGCTTGGACAGGGGAGTATGAGCAGTTCTTC	CASSYAWTGEYEQFF	TRBJ2-1	TRBD1	TRBV27	few
TGTGCCTGGGGAGGGAACAGCAAAGAGACCCAGTACTTC	CAWGGNSKETQYF	TRBJ2-5	.	TRBV30	.
TGTGCCAGCAGCTTCTGGGAGGCCGGGGAGCTGTTTTTT	CASSFWEAGELFF	TRBJ2-2	.	TRBV7-9	many
TGTGCCAGCAGTTGGGGCGCGGAAGCTAACTATGGCTACACCTTC	CASSWGAEANYGYTF	TRBJ1-2	.	TRBV6-5	many
TGTGCCTCCCTACGGGGAGGACAAGAGACCCAGTACTTC	CASLRGGQETQYF	TRBJ2-5	.	TRBV12-3/TRBV12-4	few
TGTGCCAGCAGCAACGACGGTAATAGCAATCAGCCCCAGCATTTT	CASSNDGNSNQPQHF	TRBJ1-5	.	TRBV6-5	few
TGCAGCGTAGAAACAGGGGATTGGGCTGAAGCTTTCTTT	CSVETGDWAEAFF	TRBJ1-1	TRBD1	TRBV29-1	few
TGCAGCGTTTCTAGCGGGGGTAGGAATGAGCAGTTCTTC	CSVSSGGRNEQFF	TRBJ2-1	TRBD2	TRBV29-1	few
TGTGCCAGTAGTATTACCGGACGCGATAAGGCACCCCTCCACTTT	CASSITGRDKAPLHF	TRBJ1-6	.	TRBV19	.
TGTGCCAGCAGTTCATCACCCGGACTAGCTCACTATTCCTACGAGCAGTACTTC	CASSSSPGLAHYSYEQYF	TRBJ2-7	TRBD2	TRBV12-3/TRBV12-4	.
TGTGCCAGCAGTTCCCGGGACCGCCTTGCTTCACCCCTCCACTTT	CASSSRDRLASPLHF	TRBJ1-6	.	TRBV6-2/TRBV6-3	.